This T cell receptor beta chain was recorded in a study of OX40 agonist ivuxolimab in advanced cancers. The CDR3 loop spans 16 amino acids. Trimming cost V 6 bases and J 5 bases; bases outside gene matches: 14. Germline V lookup: CDR1 SEHNR, CDR2 FQNEAQ (reference sequence). Assay: immunoSEQ multiplex PCR; the TCRdb copy retains only in-frame clones and omits some. Of 40,000 to 50,000 clones listed, about 87% were seen once; the top ten hold less than 60%. General study findings and limits: Mean expanded clone counts were higher in CD8+ than CD4+ T cells. No determination was made of the antigen specificity of the expanded peripheral T cells.

A word on this clone: The antigen is not known.

Source: CD4+ or CD8+ T cells sorted from blood, taken in a trial of the OX40 agonist ivuxolimab. The V and J genes are TRBV7-9 and TRBJ1-2; 8 bases align to TRBD1. This sequence originates from an adult with an advanced solid tumor such as melanoma, head and neck, liver or kidney cancer. The chain's CDR3 is CASRSGQGYVSYGYTF. In nucleotides, the CDR3 is TGTGCCAGCAGAAGCGGACAGGGTTATGTATCTTATGGCTACACCTTC.